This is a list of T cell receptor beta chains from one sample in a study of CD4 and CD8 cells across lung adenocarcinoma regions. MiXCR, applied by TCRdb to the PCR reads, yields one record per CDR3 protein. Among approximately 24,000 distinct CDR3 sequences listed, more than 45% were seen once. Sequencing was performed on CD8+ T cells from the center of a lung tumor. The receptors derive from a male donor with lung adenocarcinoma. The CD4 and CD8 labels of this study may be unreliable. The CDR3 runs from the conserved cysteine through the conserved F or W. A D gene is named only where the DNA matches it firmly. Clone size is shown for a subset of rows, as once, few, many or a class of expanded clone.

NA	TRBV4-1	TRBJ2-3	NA	TGCGCCGGCGGCCGAGACCAACGGACCCAGTATTTT	CAGGRDQRTQYF
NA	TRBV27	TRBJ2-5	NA	TGTGCCAGCGGGGGGCGCGGGGGCCGTGACCAAAAGACCCAGTACTTC	CASGGRGGRDQKTQYF
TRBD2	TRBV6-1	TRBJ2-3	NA	TGTGCCGGCAGACGGGCGGGAGGGCCAGATACGCAGTACTTT	CAGRRAGGPDTQYF
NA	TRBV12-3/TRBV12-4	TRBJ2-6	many	TGTGCCAGCAACAGGGCTGGGGCCAACGTCCTGACTTTC	CASNRAGANVLTF
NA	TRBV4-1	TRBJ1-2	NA	TGCGCCAGCAGCCAAGATGGGCCGGGGGGCTATGGCTACACCTTC	CASSQDGPGGYGYTF
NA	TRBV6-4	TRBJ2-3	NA	TGTGCCAGCAGTGACTCCGCCACAGATACGCAGTACTTT	CASSDSATDTQYF
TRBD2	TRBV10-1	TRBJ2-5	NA	TGCGCCAGCAGTGAGTCGGCGGGGGAATGGCAGACCCAGTACTTC	CASSESAGEWQTQYF
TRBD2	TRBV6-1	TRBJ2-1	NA	TGTGCCAGCATCGGACTAGCGGGAGGTGTAGGGCGCAATGAGCAGTTCTTC	CASIGLAGGVGRNEQFF
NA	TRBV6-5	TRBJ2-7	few	TGTGCCAGCAGTTACGGGCTAGTCGATGAGCAGTACTTC	CASSYGLVDEQYF
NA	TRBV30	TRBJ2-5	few	TGTGCCTGGAGTGTAGGTGGGAGAGGTGGAGAGACCCAGTACTTC	CAWSVGGRGGETQYF
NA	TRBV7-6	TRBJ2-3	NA	TGTGCCAGCAGCTTACGTTTTTCGGCCTCGGGGGCCCACACAGACACTCAGTATTTT	CASSLRFSASGAHTDTQYF
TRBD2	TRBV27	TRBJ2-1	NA	TGTGCCAGCAGTCAACTAGCGGGAGGGGTCAATGAGCAGTTCTTC	CASSQLAGGVNEQFF
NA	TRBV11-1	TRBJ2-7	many	TGTGCCAGCAGCTTAGCGGGAGGCTCCCACGAGCAGTACTTC	CASSLAGGSHEQYF
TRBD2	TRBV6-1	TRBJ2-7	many	TGTGCCAGCAGTAAACTAGCGGGAGAGTACGAGCAGTACTTC	CASSKLAGEYEQYF
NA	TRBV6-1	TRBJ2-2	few	TGTGCCAGCCGCGGGGGCGGAACCGACACCGGGGAGCTGTTTTTT	CASRGGGTDTGELFF
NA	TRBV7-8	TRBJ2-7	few	TGTGCCAGCAGCTTAGTGCAGGGTAGGGTCGAGCAGTACTTC	CASSLVQGRVEQYF
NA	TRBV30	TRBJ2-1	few	TGTGCCTGCCAACCCCCGGTTTACAATGAGCAGTTCTTC	CACQPPVYNEQFF
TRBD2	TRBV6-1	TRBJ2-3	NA	TGTGCCAGCAGCCGCGACTGGGGGGGGGGAGCCAAAGACACGCAGTATTTT	CASSRDWGGGAKDTQYF
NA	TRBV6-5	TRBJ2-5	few	TGTGCCAGCAGTTACTCTGGTCGAGGGACCCAGTACTTC	CASSYSGRGTQYF